The 25 T cell receptor beta chains below all came from one sample that was sequenced in a study of immune heterogeneity within non-small cell lung tumors. A multiplex PCR containing 32 V primers and 13 J primers was used to amplify TCR beta CDR3. A single record per CDR3 protein comes from TCRdb applying MiXCR to the multiplex PCR reads. The top ten clones hold around 7.9% of a sample with some 2,000 distinct CDR3 sequences, more than 25% of them seen once. Samples each supplied 450 to 700 ng of bulk tumor genomic DNA as template. Collection of several biopsies per primary tumor, spaced far apart, took place during surgery. The study enrolled patients with untreated, newly diagnosed non-small cell lung cancer who underwent curative surgery. The source material was lung tumor tissue. These receptors originate from a woman aged 55-75 years with non-small cell lung cancer.

The gene calls are TRBV28 and TRBJ2-1; TRBD1 might be the D (6 bases). The length of the CDR3 is 17 residues. V was trimmed by 4 bases and J by 0 bases, leaving 16 bases between them. Germline lookup yields CDR1 MDHEN and CDR2 SYDVKM. The DNA of the CDR3 is TGTGCCAGCAGTTCCCCAGGGGCCCCGAGCTCCTACAATGAGCAGTTCTTC. This gives the protein CASSSPGAPSSYNEQFF.

A few counts support this clonotype. V gene TRBV27 combines with J gene TRBJ2-7; D possibly corresponds to TRBD2 (5 bases). Germline V gene lookup returns CDR1 MNHEY and CDR2 SMNVEV (reference sequence). There are 16 residues in the CDR3. The V end was cut by 4 bases, the J end by 6 bases, with 22 bases between. CDR3 coding DNA: TGTGCCAGCAGTTCCCTACCCCCGGGAAAGGGCGGCGAGCAGTACTTC. Amino acids: CASSSLPPGKGGEQYF.

Details on this clonotype: A much larger clone lies a single base off, so this may be a read error. As DNA, the CDR3 is TGTGCCAGCAGTTTAAACCCCTCGAAGCTGTTTTTT. As protein: CASSLNPSKLFF. This chain connects TRBV28 to TRBJ2-2; D is undetermined. CDR3 length: 12 residues. Germline values: CDR1 MDHEN, CDR2 SYDVKM. V dropped 2 bases and J dropped 12 bases, with 10 bases sitting between them.

The J gene is TRBJ2-5, the V gene TRBV14; D is unclear. The CDR3 is 14 residues long. The germline V gene encodes CDR1 SGHDN and CDR2 FVKESK. The germline V and J ends were trimmed by 4 bases and 1 base, with 10 bases remaining between them. The CDR3 reads CASSLSGPQETQYF. In DNA form, the CDR3 reads TGTGCCAGCAGCCTATCGGGCCCCCAAGAGACCCAGTACTTC.

Concerning this clonotype: A much larger clone lies a single base off, so this may be a read error. As DNA, the CDR3 is TGTGCCAGCAGCCTAAGTGGGTCACCCCTCCAATTT. Its protein is CASSLSGSPLQF. This sequence joins TRBV2 and TRBJ1-6; D remains unclear. Germline CDR1 reads SNHLY; CDR2 reads FYNNEI. The CDR3 consists of 12 residues.

Comments on this clonotype: A read error is possible here, since a much larger clone lies one base away. The chain uses TRBV28 and TRBJ1-1; D might be TRBD1 (6 bases). Looked up from germline, CDR1 is MDHEN and CDR2 is SYDVKM. CDR3 length: 13 amino acids. For the CDR3, the DNA is TGTGCCAGCAGTAATGGGGGCTTTACTGAAGTTTTCTTT. It codes for CASSNGGFTEVFF. Full variable domain (missing parts from reference TRBV28 and TRBJ1-1): DVKVTQSSRYLVKRTGEKVFLECVQDMDHENMFWYRQDPGLGLRLIYFSYDVKMKEKGDIPEGYSVSREKKERFSLILESASTNQTSMYLCASSNGGFTEVFFGQGTRLTVV.

This clonotype is classed as large (0.1 to 1%). J is TRBJ1-2 and V is TRBV29-1; D ambiguous. The germline CDR1 and CDR2 sequences are SQVTM and ANQGSEA. V shed 0 bases and J shed 8 bases, with 10 bases lying between them. The CDR3 runs to 12 residues. The CDR3 nucleotides read TGCAGCGTTGAAGACGTTTTTGGCGGCTACACCTTC. Its translation: CSVEDVFGGYTF.

V is TRBV6-1 and J is TRBJ2-1; maybe TRBD2 (5 bases). CDR3 length equals 12 residues. The germline V and J ends were trimmed by 7 bases and 6 bases, with 10 bases remaining between them. CDR1 and CDR2 from the germline V gene are MNHNS and SASEGT. The CDR3: CASTSTTNEQFF. The CDR3 nucleotides are TGTGCCAGCACTAGCACTACCAATGAGCAGTTCTTC.

This clonotype is large. V and J are TRBV7-6 and TRBJ2-3, with D possibly being TRBD2 (5 bases). Germline CDR1 is SGHVS and CDR2 is FNYEAQ. Trimming shortened V by 2 bases and J by 6 bases, and 9 bases separated the two germline ends. The CDR3 is 13 amino acids. The CDR3 DNA reads TGTGCCAGCAGCTTAAGCTTAGCGGATACGCAGTATTTT. Residues: CASSLSLADTQYF.

This clonotype is termed large (0.1 to 1%). This chain links TRBV15 with TRBJ1-5, with D hard to call. The CDR3 sequence is 16 residues long. The V end lost 0 bases, the J end lost 0 bases, and 9 bases lay between the germline ends. The germline V gene encodes CDR1 LNHNV and CDR2 YYDKDF (reference sequence). The CDR3 sequence is CATSRDLQNSNQPQHF. The DNA of the CDR3 is TGTGCCACCAGCAGAGATCTGCAAAATAGCAATCAGCCCCAGCATTTT.

The rearrangement links TRBV9 to TRBJ2-2; 7 bases are shared with TRBD2. The germline gives CDR1 SGDLS, CDR2 YYNGEE. The CDR3 sequence is 17 residues long. V lost 4 bases to trimming and J lost 3 bases; unmatched junction nucleotides: 12. The CDR3 spells CASSFLPGRVDTGELFF. The CDR3 DNA is TGTGCCAGCAGCTTTCTCCCGGGGAGGGTGGACACCGGGGAGCTGTTTTTT.

With respect to this clonotype: Just one base apart from a much larger clone, this may be a read error. This chain links TRBV12-3 or TRBV12-4 with TRBJ1-4, with D possibly being TRBD1 (5 bases). The CDR3 has 14 residues. The V and J ends lost 7 bases and 0 bases respectively, with 9 bases between them. CDR3 amino acids: CASTPDTTNEKLFF. The CDR3 nucleotides read TGTGCCAGCACCCCGGACACAACTAATGAAAAACTGTTTTTT.

This clonotype was seen only a few times. V usage is TRBV27 and J usage is TRBJ1-4; tentative D call: TRBD1 (5 bases). V was clipped by 5 bases and J by 8 bases, with 12 bases between them. CDR1 and CDR2 (germline): MNHEY, SMNVEV (reference sequence). This CDR3 contains 13 residues. The CDR3 loop reads CASSPGIGEKLFF. CDR3 coding DNA: TGTGCCAGCAGTCCAGGGATAGGGGAAAAACTGTTTTTT.

The genes are TRBV11-2 and TRBJ2-5; 8 nucleotides line up with TRBD1. The germline V gene encodes CDR1 SGHAT and CDR2 FQNNGV. V lost 5 bases and J lost 4; bases outside the gene matches: 6. The CDR3 spans 14 residues. The CDR3 sequence: CASSPTGGRETQYF. The CDR3 nucleotides are TGTGCCAGCAGCCCCACAGGGGGTCGAGAGACCCAGTACTTC. The entire variable domain, with the rest obtained from reference TRBV11-2 and TRBJ2-5, is as follows: EAGVAQSPRYKIIEKRQSVAFWCNPISGHATLYWYQQILGQGPKLLIQFQNNGVVDDSQLPKDRFSAERLKGVDSTLKIQPAKLEDSAVYLCASSPTGGRETQYFGPGTRLLVL.

The V and J genes are TRBV29-1 and TRBJ2-2, with 7 bases identical to TRBD1. The ends lost 7 bases at V and 3 bases at J; junction bases unmatched: 2. CDR3 length equals 12 residues. Germline loops: CDR1 SQVTM, CDR2 ANQGSEA. In nucleotides, the CDR3 is TGCAGCGAGACAGGGTACACCGGGGAGCTGTTTTTT. Its protein is CSETGYTGELFF.

The chain carries TRBV14 and TRBJ2-2, with D hard to call. Trimming shortened V by 3 bases and J by 0 bases, and 8 bases separated the two germline ends. The CDR3 is 15 residues long. CDR1 is SGHDN and CDR2 is FVKESK in the germline V gene. CDR3 amino acids: CASSQTVPNTGELFF. The CDR3 nucleotides are TGTGCCAGCAGCCAGACTGTTCCGAACACCGGGGAGCTGTTTTTT.

By frequency in the sample, this clonotype is medium-sized (0.01 to 0.1%). The chain links TRBV28 to TRBJ1-4; possibly TRBD1 for D (5 bases). CDR1 is MDHEN, CDR2 SYDVKM, per germline. This CDR3 is 15 amino acids long. The V and J ends lost 6 bases and 10 bases respectively, with 21 bases between them. The CDR3 sequence: CASSHQGVELGKLFF. In nucleotides, the CDR3 is TGTGCCAGCAGCCACCAAGGGGTGGAGTTGGGAAAACTGTTTTTT.

The CDR3 DNA sequence: TGTGCCAGCAGTTCACCGGGACAGGGGTCCGCTAACTATGGCTACACCTTC. Translated: CASSSPGQGSANYGYTF. The chain couples TRBV6-1 to TRBJ1-2; TRBD1 matches 10 bases. CDR3 length: 17 amino acids. CDR1 and CDR2 from the germline V gene are MNHNS and SASEGT. The J segment lost 0 bases and the V segment lost 5 bases, leaving 9 bases of the junction unmatched.

This clonotype is labeled medium-sized (0.01 to 0.1%). The chain has TRBV20-1 and TRBJ1-4; the D gene is possibly TRBD1 (5 bases). Germline loops: CDR1 DFQATT, CDR2 SNEGSKA (reference sequence). CDR3 length: 16 residues. Trimming removed 5 bases from V and 0 bases from J, with 16 bases in between. Written as DNA, the CDR3 is TGCAGTGCTCTAGACAGATCAACCACAACTAATGAAAAACTGTTTTTT. Its protein product is CSALDRSTTTNEKLFF.

Only a few counts were recorded for this clonotype. The J gene is TRBJ2-3, the V gene TRBV5-1; 10 bases map to TRBD2. The CDR3 runs to 15 residues. Germline V lookup: CDR1 SGHRS, CDR2 YFSETQ. V lost 4 bases, J lost 0 bases, and 2 bases stayed unmatched. The DNA for the CDR3 is TGCGCCAGCAGCCGACTAGCGGGTAGCACAGATACGCAGTATTTT. Protein sequence: CASSRLAGSTDTQYF.

Here the CDR3 DNA reads TGTGCCAGCAGCTTACAGGGACTAGCGGGAGGTCCTATATACAATGAGCAGTTCTTC. This gives the protein CASSLQGLAGGPIYNEQFF. This sequence joins TRBV7-3 and TRBJ2-1; 15 bases agree with TRBD2. The germline gives CDR1 SGHTA, CDR2 FQGTGA. CDR3 size: 19 residues. J was trimmed by 4 bases and V by 2 bases; bases with no gene match: 9.

This clonotype is classed as medium-sized. The rearrangement uses TRBV6-5 and TRBJ2-2, with 9 positions matching TRBD2. V lost 2 bases and J lost 0; bases outside the gene matches: 10. The germline gives CDR1 MNHEY, CDR2 SVGAGI. The CDR3 runs 19 residues. CDR3 nucleotides: TGTGCCAGCAGTTACACGTTTCGCGGGAGGGTAACGAACACCGGGGAGCTGTTTTTT. This sequence encodes CASSYTFRGRVTNTGELFF.

Regarding this clonotype: A read error may be the cause here, since a much bigger clone is one base away. This rearrangement joins TRBV30 to TRBJ2-7; D gene unclear. Germline V gene lookup returns CDR1 GTSNPN and CDR2 SVGIG (reference sequence). The CDR3 extends over 12 amino acids. The CDR3 coding sequence is TGTGCCTGGAGTGTGGGTTTTTACGAGCATTACTTC. Protein product: CAWSVGFYEHYF.

As concerns this clonotype: One end of the junction is discordant with germline, which a read error may explain. This chain links TRBV4-3 with TRBJ2-7; no clear D gene. The CDR3 covers 14 residues. Germline values: CDR1 LGHNA, CDR2 YSLEER. In DNA, the CDR3 is TGCGCCAGCAGCCAAGGCAGATTGAGCTACGAGCATTACTTC. Protein sequence: CASSQGRLSYEHYF.

The rearrangement uses TRBV20-1 and TRBJ2-2; no firm D call. The CDR3 spans 12 residues. Germline lookup yields CDR1 DFQATT and CDR2 SNEGSKA (reference sequence). V was cut by 0 bases and J by 2 bases, with 1 base left in between. The CDR3 spells CSARDNTGELFF. CDR3 DNA sequence: TGCAGTGCTAGAGATAACACCGGGGAGCTGTTTTTT.